This TCR beta chain was recovered during a study of T cell responses to AZD1222 COVID-19 vaccine. Findings of the study overall: Clonal diversity was possibly underestimated, and the donors were mostly white British, with more females. Seropositive AZD1222 recipients at baseline numbered only 6 or 7.

On this clone: Its antigen is unidentified.

TCRdb's table, derived via immunoSEQ multiplex PCR, lists solely in-frame clones and lacks some. The sample consists of over 85,000 clones, roughly 89% of them appearing once. The sample here was peripheral blood, taken 28 days after the second AZD1222 dose. The sequence came from an adult who received the AZD1222 COVID-19 vaccine.

CDR3 loop: CASSYTWGRGGTDTQYF. The CDR3 bases are TGTGCCAGCAGTTACACCTGGGGGCGGGGTGGCACAGATACGCAGTATTTT. V is TRBV6-2 or TRBV6-3 and J is TRBJ2-3; the D call may be TRBD1 or TRBD2 (6 bases each). CDR3 length equals 17 residues. Trimming removed 2 bases from V and 1 base from J, with 16 bases in between. Germline CDR1 reads MNHEY; CDR2 reads SVGEGT.